What follows are 17 T cell receptor beta chains derived from one specimen sequenced in a study of CD8 T cells in Susac syndrome. RNA in amounts of roughly 0.5 to 1 ug was reverse transcribed with random hexamers. From the immunoSEQ multiplex PCR reads, TCRdb called clonotypes with MiXCR, one entry per CDR3 protein. The sample yields 180,000 or so distinct CDR3 sequences, 90% to 95% seen once. The sequenced material came from CD4+ T cells from PBMCs. These receptors were collected from a human donor with multiple sclerosis.

V and J are TRBV20-1 and TRBJ1-5; 8 bases match TRBD1. The CDR3 has 16 residues. Germline V lookup: CDR1 DFQATT, CDR2 SNEGSKA (reference sequence). V dropped 0 bases and J dropped 4; count of bases not matched to a gene: 8. CDR3 in amino acids: CSARDIGQGQNQPQHF. CDR3 DNA: TGCAGTGCTAGAGATATAGGACAGGGCCAGAATCAGCCCCAGCATTTT.

The genes are TRBV30 and TRBJ2-5, with a weak D call TRBD2 (7 bases). Germline assignment: CDR1 GTSNPN and CDR2 SVGIG (reference sequence). The V and J ends lost 4 bases and 1 base respectively, with 16 bases between them. The CDR3 length is 15 residues. The CDR3 nucleotides read TGTGCCTGGACCCAACAGGGAGGGGCCCAAGAGACCCAGTACTTC. This translates into CAWTQQGGAQETQYF.

The CDR3, as DNA: TGCAGCGTGAGCGGCAGATTGGACACTGAAGCTTTCTTT. It encodes CSVSGRLDTEAFF. The J gene is TRBJ1-1, the V gene TRBV29-1; D gene ambiguous. V lost 6 bases, J lost 3 bases, and 14 bases lay in between. The CDR3 spans 13 residues. Germline V gene lookup returns CDR1 SQVTM and CDR2 ANQGSEA.

V gene TRBV18 combines with J gene TRBJ2-5; D gene unclear. The CDR3 covers 13 residues. The V gene lost 0 bases and the J gene lost 1 base, with 3 bases spanning the gap. Germline V gene sequence: CDR1 KGHSH, CDR2 LQKENI. The CDR3 coding sequence is TGTGCCAGCTCACCACCGACCCAAGAGACCCAGTACTTC. Its translation: CASSPPTQETQYF.

The chain carries TRBV29-1 and TRBJ2-1, with a possible D match to TRBD1 (5 bases). CDR3 length equals 13 residues. Germline V CDR1 and CDR2: SQVTM, ANQGSEA. Trimming stripped 4 bases from V and 1 base from J, with 8 bases between. The CDR3 region is CSVGQTSYNEQFF. The CDR3 nucleotides read TGCAGCGTTGGACAGACTTCCTACAATGAGCAGTTCTTC.

This chain joins TRBV12-3 or TRBV12-4 and TRBJ1-1; TRBD1 matches at 10 bases. The CDR3 totals 14 residues. Trimming removed 6 bases from V and 5 bases from J; junction bases left unmatched: 6. In DNA, the CDR3 is TGTGCCAGCAGCCTTGGACAGGGGGGTACTGAAGCTTTCTTT. Residues: CASSLGQGGTEAFF.

The chain employs TRBV7-2 and TRBJ2-5; D perhaps matches TRBD1 (5 bases). The V end lost 6 bases, the J end lost 2 bases, and 16 bases lay between the germline ends. The CDR3 loop spans 15 amino acids. The V gene's germline CDR1 is SGHTA and CDR2 FQGNSA. The CDR3 DNA sequence: TGTGCCAGCAGTCGCACATACAGGATACAAGAGACCCAGTACTTC. Protein product: CASSRTYRIQETQYF.

This chain connects TRBV6-2 or TRBV6-3 to TRBJ2-1, with TRBD2 identical over 11 bases. V was clipped by 5 bases and J by 9 bases; unmatched bases: 9. Germline V gene lookup returns CDR1 MNHEY and CDR2 SVGEGT. The CDR3 is made up of 15 amino acids. This CDR3 reads CASSRVAGGPREQFF. CDR3 sequence (DNA): TGTGCCAGCAGTAGAGTAGCGGGGGGGCCCCGTGAGCAGTTCTTC.

The rearrangement uses TRBV29-1 and TRBJ2-1; 10 bases are shared with TRBD2. The CDR3 loop spans 15 amino acids. V gave up 4 bases and J gave up 6 bases; unmatched junction bases: 9. Germline V gene sequence: CDR1 SQVTM, CDR2 ANQGSEA. CDR3 loop: CSVGLLAGVSNEQFF. The DNA of the CDR3 is TGCAGCGTTGGTTTGCTAGCGGGAGTCTCCAATGAGCAGTTCTTC.

In this sample, this clonotype turned up a few times. Germline and junction disagree at one end, which may indicate a read error. V and J are TRBV18 and TRBJ1-1; D unclear. The CDR3 is 13 residues long. Germline V gives CDR1 KGHSH, CDR2 LQKENI. CDR3 in amino acids: CASSPGLNTEAFF. DNA of the CDR3: TGTGCCAGCTCCCCGGGTCTGAATACTGAAGCTTTCTTT.

The chain uses TRBV4-2 and TRBJ2-1; D unclear. CDR3 length: 15 amino acids. CDR1 and CDR2 from the germline V gene are LGHNA and YNFKEQ. Trimming removed 0 bases from V and 2 bases from J, with 8 bases in between. This CDR3 reads CASSQENRPYNEQFF. The CDR3 coding sequence is TGTGCCAGCAGCCAAGAGAACCGGCCCTACAATGAGCAGTTCTTC.

The V and J genes are TRBV28 and TRBJ2-7; no clear D gene. The CDR3 has 9 residues. Germline V gene lookup returns CDR1 MDHEN and CDR2 SYDVKM. V was clipped by 8 bases and J by 5 bases, with 4 bases between them. The CDR3 nucleotides are TGTGCCAGCGGGCACGAGCAGTACTTC. Translated: CASGHEQYF.

This chain uses TRBV23-1 with TRBJ2-1; 8 nucleotides line up with TRBD1. TRBV23-1 is annotated as an ORF whose role is uncertain. This CDR3 has 14 amino acids. V lost 9 bases, J lost 8 bases, and 12 bases stayed unmatched. The CDR3 DNA reads TGCGCCAGGGATAAGGACAGGGTGTTCTATGAGCAGTTCTTC. It is translated as CARDKDRVFYEQFF.

The chain employs TRBV24-1 and TRBJ1-5, with D unresolved. CDR1 and CDR2 from the germline V gene are KGHDR and SFDVKD. The CDR3 is 14 amino acids. Trimming cost V 1 base and J 8 bases, with 11 bases left between them. The CDR3: CATSDFGSRKPQHF. CDR3 nucleotide sequence: TGTGCCACCAGTGATTTTGGGTCCCGTAAGCCCCAGCATTTT.

This sequence joins TRBV3-1 and TRBJ2-1, with 8 bases lining up with TRBD2. Germline lookup yields CDR1 LGHDT and CDR2 YNNKEL (reference sequence). The CDR3 length is 15 residues. With V trimmed by 2 bases and J by 6 bases, 6 bases remained unmatched. In DNA, the CDR3 is TGTGCCAGCAGCCAAAGGCGGGGGGTACCCAATGAGCAGTTCTTC. This sequence encodes CASSQRRGVPNEQFF.

The V gene is TRBV20-1, the J gene TRBJ2-7, with D possibly being TRBD1 (6 bases). This CDR3 region has 13 residues. Germline lookup yields CDR1 DFQATT and CDR2 SNEGSKA (reference sequence). V lost 6 bases and J 0 bases, leaving 12 bases between the germline ends. The CDR3 DNA is TGCAGTGCCGTCACAGGGCCCTCCTACGAGCAGTACTTC. It specifies CSAVTGPSYEQYF.

The CDR3 protein is CASSEDRGSSPLHF. For the CDR3, the DNA is TGTGCCAGCAGTGAGGACAGGGGATCTTCACCCCTCCACTTT. The chain has TRBV2 and TRBJ1-6; 9 bases align to TRBD1. The germline gives CDR1 SNHLY, CDR2 FYNNEI. V shed 3 bases, J shed 9 bases, and the junction held 3 bases outside the gene matches. The CDR3 contains 14 residues.